This TCR beta chain appears in the sequencing data of a study of graft-versus-host responses after intestinal transplantation. For the study at large: Anti-thymocyte globulin served as induction for all recipients, who then took tacrolimus and steroids for about three years.

Worth noting for this clone: Its antigen remains unknown.

Study-level points and caveats: Peak circulating GvH clone levels tracked with early post-transplant HvG declines. Ileal or blood samples showed some GvH clones first, and such clones were also found in recipient marrow. High graft-versus-host to host-versus-graft clonal ratios were seen in allografts of patients with graft-donor T cell macrochimerism.

The germline V gene encodes CDR1 SEHNR and CDR2 FQNEAQ (reference sequence). The CDR3 length is 14 residues. V shed 5 bases and J shed 3 bases, with 11 bases lying between them. Sequencing was performed with immunoSEQ multiplex PCR; in TCRdb, only in-frame clones are kept and a portion is missing. Of around 67,000 clones in the sample, nearly 90% are singletons; the top ten hold less than 5%. Specimen: unstimulated CD8+ T cells sorted from spleen or lymph node cells, collected before transplant. The origin of this receptor is a human donor who was the organ donor for an intestinal transplant. V and J are TRBV7-9 and TRBJ1-3; TRBD1 is a possible D gene (6 bases). The CDR3 protein is CASSGTGLGNTIYF. The CDR3 nucleotides are TGTGCCAGCAGCGGTACAGGGCTTGGAAACACCATATATTTT.